The sequence of this TCR beta chain was determined in a study of beta chain features in type 1 diabetes. Across the study: Healthy donors and patients had similar age, gender and cell yields. Points from the study as a whole: Naive, central memory and regulatory TCRB repertoires appeared more similar among patients than healthy donors.

CDR1 is SGHNT, CDR2 YENEEA, per germline. This CDR3 contains 13 residues. Trimming pared 3 bases from V and 4 bases from J, leaving 8 bases between. A word on this clone: Its antigen is still unknown.

cDNA synthesis used the whole RNA isolate, giving expressed TCRB sequences. This table comes from immunoSEQ multiplex PCR, and its TCRdb copy is limited to in-frame clones, with some not included. Among about 320,000 clones listed, 12% to 15% were seen once. This sequence joins TRBV11-3 and TRBJ2-3; D gene unclear. The origin of this receptor is a man between 25 and 39 years old in good health. The sample consisted of central memory CD4+ T cells from blood. This chain's CDR3 is CASSLVQADTQYF. The CDR3 DNA is TGTGCCAGCAGCTTGGTCCAGGCAGATACGCAGTATTTT.